Ten or more counts support the clone carrying this T cell receptor (beta chain). Its antigen remains unidentified. RNA was extracted from bulk tissue without any cell sorting. The data originate from a study of tumor and adjacent non-tumor tissue in lung cancer. General observations from the study: Compared with tumor, normal lung showed significantly lower TCR diversity.

A modified ARM-PCR protocol with three rounds of nested PCR amplified TCRbeta. One entry per CDR3 protein, called by TCRdb with MiXCR from the multiplex PCR reads. The table lists approximately 150,000 distinct CDR3 sequences, around 67% of them singletons. CDR3 size: 16 residues. V was clipped by 1 base and J by 11 bases; unmatched bases: 13. CDR1 and CDR2 from the germline V gene are DFQATT and SNEGSKA (reference sequence). The clonotype comes from a man aged 60 to 75 with small cell lung cancer. Sequenced sample: lung tumor tissue. J is TRBJ2-7 and V is TRBV20-1; 14 nucleotides agree with TRBD2. CDR3 DNA sequence: TGCAGTGCTAGAGGCCTTGGGACTAGCGGGAGCTATTCGGAGTACGTC. As protein: CSARGLGTSGSYSEYV.